The 20 T cell receptor beta chains below come from one sample, sequenced in a study of T cell responses to AZD1222 COVID-19 vaccine. The repertoire was sequenced with immunoSEQ multiplex PCR; TCRdb's copy has only in-frame clones and lacks some. The sample carries around 120,000 clones, 87% recorded once. The starting material was peripheral blood, obtained on day 0 of AZD1222 vaccination. All receptors come from an adult in good health.

J is TRBJ2-7 and V is TRBV29-1; D gene uncertain. The germline CDR1 and CDR2 sequences are SQVTM and ANQGSEA. The CDR3 has 11 residues. The V and J ends lost 6 bases and 3 bases respectively, with 9 bases between them. The CDR3 spells CSVRTYYEQYF. CDR3 nucleotide sequence: TGCAGCGTGAGGACCTACTACGAGCAGTACTTC.

This chain links TRBV9 with TRBJ2-1, with 7 positions matching TRBD2. V trimming: 0 bases; J trimming: 4 bases; junction bases outside the gene matches: 4. The CDR3 contains 15 residues. The germline gives CDR1 SGDLS, CDR2 YYNGEE. CDR3 loop: CASSVGGGGYNEQFF. CDR3 in DNA: TGTGCCAGCAGCGTAGGCGGGGGAGGTTACAATGAGCAGTTCTTC.

The chain couples TRBV11-3 to TRBJ1-2, with D perhaps matching TRBD1 (6 bases). This CDR3 region has 19 residues. Trimming stripped 2 bases from V and 2 bases from J, with 24 bases between. CDR1 is SGHNT and CDR2 is YENEEA in the germline V gene. The DNA of the CDR3 is TGTGCCAGCAGCTTACCTCCCTGGACAGTAGCTTCTACCAACTATGGCTACACCTTC. As protein: CASSLPPWTVASTNYGYTF.

The chain couples TRBV11-2 to TRBJ2-7; perhaps D is TRBD1 or TRBD2 (6 bases each). The V and J ends lost 1 base and 6 bases respectively, with 13 bases between them. CDR3 length: 14 amino acids. Germline V gene sequence: CDR1 SGHAT, CDR2 FQNNGV. The CDR3 loop is CASSLVSGAPEQYF. For the CDR3, the DNA is TGTGCCAGCAGCTTAGTGTCGGGGGCGCCCGAGCAGTACTTC. Using reference TRBV11-2 and TRBJ2-7 for the parts outside the CDR3, the full variable domain is EAGVAQSPRYKIIEKRQSVAFWCNPISGHATLYWYQQILGQGPKLLIQFQNNGVVDDSQLPKDRFSAERLKGVDSTLKIQPAKLEDSAVYLCASSLVSGAPEQYFGPGTRLTVT.

This CDR3 is CASSPTPGHEQDIQYF. CDR3 sequence (DNA): TGTGCCAGCTCACCAACGCCGGGACACGAGCAAGACATTCAGTACTTC. The V and J genes are TRBV18 and TRBJ2-4; D perhaps matches TRBD1 (6 bases). CDR3 length equals 16 residues. Germline loops: CDR1 KGHSH, CDR2 LQKENI. V was trimmed by 2 bases and J by 8 bases, leaving 19 bases between them.

This sequence joins TRBV28 and TRBJ1-5; D is perhaps TRBD1 (6 bases). This CDR3 region has 16 residues. Germline V CDR1 and CDR2: MDHEN, SYDVKM. Trimming shortened V by 3 bases and J by 0 bases, and 12 bases separated the two germline ends. CDR3 region: CASSLTGTHSNQPQHF. CDR3 nucleotide sequence: TGTGCCAGCAGTTTGACAGGAACGCATAGCAATCAGCCCCAGCATTTT.

The chain carries TRBV19 and TRBJ1-5, with TRBD1 matching over 7 bases. CDR1 is LNHDA, CDR2 SQIVND, per germline (reference sequence). Germline trimming cut 7 bases from V and 3 bases from J; bases unmatched to any gene: 9. The CDR3 sequence is 15 residues long. The CDR3 protein is CASTPDRRDNQPQHF. In DNA form, the CDR3 reads TGTGCCAGTACCCCGGACAGGAGAGACAATCAGCCCCAGCATTTT. Drawing the rest from reference TRBV19 and TRBJ1-5, the complete variable domain is DGGITQSPKYLFRKEGQNVTLSCEQNLNHDAMYWYRQDPGQGLRLIYYSQIVNDFQKGDIAEGYSVSREKKESFPLTVTSAQKNPTAFYLCASTPDRRDNQPQHFGDGTRLSIL.

This clone has just a few counts. The J gene is TRBJ2-7, the V gene TRBV11-3; D perhaps matches TRBD2 (5 bases). The V end was cut by 1 base, the J end by 2 bases, with 9 bases between. Germline V gene data show CDR1 as SGHNT and CDR2 as YENEEA. This CDR3 comprises 14 residues. CDR3 residues: CASSLGRGAYEQYF. The CDR3 DNA reads TGTGCCAGCAGCTTAGGTCGGGGAGCCTACGAGCAGTACTTC.

CDR3: CASSYRWGSSYEQYF. The CDR3 bases are TGTGCCAGCAGTTACCGTTGGGGGAGCTCCTACGAGCAGTACTTC. The genes are TRBV6-2 or TRBV6-3 and TRBJ2-7; D possibly matches TRBD1 or TRBD2 (5 bases each). CDR1 and CDR2 from the germline V gene are MNHEY and SVGEGT. Trimming shortened V by 2 bases and J by 0 bases, and 11 bases separated the two germline ends. The CDR3 is 15 amino acids.

This clone has a single count. The chain has TRBV6-1 and TRBJ2-3, with 9 bases identical to TRBD1. Per the germline V gene, CDR1 is MNHNS and CDR2 is SASEGT. J was trimmed by 2 bases and V by 4 bases; bases with no gene match: 10. This CDR3 is built from 17 residues. This CDR3 is CASSGLTGGLPTDTQYF. The CDR3 DNA reads TGTGCCAGCAGTGGCCTGACAGGGGGGCTTCCCACAGATACGCAGTATTTT.

This chain joins TRBV6-5 and TRBJ2-2; D may match TRBD1 or TRBD2 (5 bases each). Germline-derived CDR1 and CDR2 are MNHEY and SVGAGI. This CDR3 comprises 11 residues. Trimming cost V 8 bases and J 13 bases, with 14 bases left between them. DNA of the CDR3: TGTGCCAGCGGGCAGTCGAGGGGGCTGTTTTTT. Protein: CASGQSRGLFF.

V usage is TRBV6-2 or TRBV6-3 and J usage is TRBJ2-7; 16 nucleotides match TRBD2. Trimming took 6 bases from V and 1 from J; bases not matched to a gene: 12. CDR1 and CDR2 from the germline V gene are MNHEY and SVGEGT. This CDR3 has 19 amino acids. The CDR3, as DNA: TGTGCCAGCAGCTTCGGGACTAGCGGGAGGGCCATCGTATCCTACGAGCAGTACTTC. It encodes CASSFGTSGRAIVSYEQYF.

The V and J genes are TRBV28 and TRBJ1-5; 12 bases are shared with TRBD1. The germline gives CDR1 MDHEN, CDR2 SYDVKM. The CDR3 contains 18 residues. With V trimmed by 5 bases and J by 6 bases, 14 bases remained unmatched. The CDR3 loop reads CASSTPAGTGGAGQPQHF. The CDR3 DNA reads TGTGCCAGCAGTACCCCGGCCGGGACAGGGGGCGCGGGTCAGCCCCAGCATTTT.

Concerning this clone itself: One end of the junction fails to match germline, which may point to a read error. As DNA, the CDR3 is TGCAGCGTTGGCGGCAGGGGCAACCAGGAGACCCAGTACTTC. Encoded protein: CSVGGRGNQETQYF. This chain joins TRBV29-1 and TRBJ2-5; a weak D match, TRBD1 (6 bases). Germline CDR1 SQVTM, CDR2 ANQGSEA. The CDR3 runs to 14 residues. Drawing the rest from reference TRBV29-1 and TRBJ2-5, the complete variable domain is SAVISQKPSRDICQRGTSLTIQCQVDSQVTMMFWYRQQPGQSLTLIATANQGSEATYESGFVIDKFPISRPNLTFSTLTVSNMSPEDSSIYLCSVGGRGNQETQYFGPGTRLLVL.

The chain joins TRBV7-2 to TRBJ2-7; D may be TRBD2 (5 bases). Looked up from germline, CDR1 is SGHTA and CDR2 is FQGNSA. V was shortened by 4 bases and J by 6 bases, with 7 bases between the two germline ends. The CDR3 is made up of 11 amino acids. The CDR3 protein is CASSSAGEQYF. CDR3 nucleotide sequence: TGTGCCAGCAGCTCGGCGGGCGAGCAGTACTTC. The whole variable domain, remainder taken from reference TRBV7-2 and TRBJ2-7, is GAGVSQSPSNKVTEKGKDVELRCDPISGHTALYWYRQSLGQGLEFLIYFQGNSAPDKSGLPSDRFSAERTGGSVSTLTIQRTQQEDSAVYLCASSSAGEQYFGPGTRLTVT.

The CDR3 sequence is CASSQGVLANEQFF. CDR3 DNA sequence: TGCGCCAGCAGCCAGGGGGTCCTAGCGAATGAGCAGTTCTTC. This chain links TRBV5-1 with TRBJ2-1, with D maybe TRBD1 (7 bases). This CDR3 is built from 14 residues. Trimming shortened V by 4 bases and J by 7 bases, and 15 bases separated the two germline ends. Germline-derived CDR1 and CDR2 are SGHRS and YFSETQ. Together with reference TRBV5-1 and TRBJ2-1, the CDR3 gives the full variable domain: KAGVTQTPRYLIKTRGQQVTLSCSPISGHRSVSWYQQTPGQGLQFLFEYFSETQRNKGNFPGRFSGRQFSNSRSEMNVSTLELGDSALYLCASSQGVLANEQFFGPGTRLTVL.

CDR3 coding DNA: TGTGCCAGCTCACCAGGGGGCGGTCAGCCCCAGCATTTT. It specifies CASSPGGGQPQHF. J is TRBJ1-5 and V is TRBV18, with D tentatively TRBD1 (6 bases). Looked up from germline, CDR1 is KGHSH and CDR2 is LQKENI. V was shortened by 2 bases and J by 6 bases, with 8 bases between the two germline ends. The length of the CDR3 is 13 residues.

This clone showed up just a few times. The CDR3 DNA reads TGTGCCAGCAGCTTACAGGGTGCTCAGCCCCAGCATTTT. It encodes CASSLQGAQPQHF. The gene calls are TRBV12-3 or TRBV12-4 and TRBJ1-5; TRBD1 might be the D (6 bases). Trimming took off 6 bases at V and 6 bases at J, with 12 bases between the two ends. There are 13 residues in the CDR3.

The chain joins TRBV5-8 to TRBJ1-1; D possibly corresponds to TRBD1 (6 bases). The CDR3 is 14 amino acids. V gave up 4 bases and J gave up 4 bases, with 14 bases separating them. Germline CDR1 reads SGHTS; CDR2 reads YDEGEE. Written as DNA, the CDR3 is TGTGCCAGCAGCCTGTGGGGGCGCGGCACTGAAGCTTTCTTT. Amino acids: CASSLWGRGTEAFF.

This clone was observed once. The chain joins TRBV5-1 to TRBJ2-5; D gene uncertain. The germline V gene encodes CDR1 SGHRS and CDR2 YFSETQ. With 1 base removed from V and 5 bases from J, the gap between germline ends came to 9 bases. This CDR3 contains 13 residues. The CDR3 sequence is CASSLIRRETQYF. CDR3 in DNA: TGCGCCAGCAGCTTGATCAGGCGGGAGACCCAGTACTTC.